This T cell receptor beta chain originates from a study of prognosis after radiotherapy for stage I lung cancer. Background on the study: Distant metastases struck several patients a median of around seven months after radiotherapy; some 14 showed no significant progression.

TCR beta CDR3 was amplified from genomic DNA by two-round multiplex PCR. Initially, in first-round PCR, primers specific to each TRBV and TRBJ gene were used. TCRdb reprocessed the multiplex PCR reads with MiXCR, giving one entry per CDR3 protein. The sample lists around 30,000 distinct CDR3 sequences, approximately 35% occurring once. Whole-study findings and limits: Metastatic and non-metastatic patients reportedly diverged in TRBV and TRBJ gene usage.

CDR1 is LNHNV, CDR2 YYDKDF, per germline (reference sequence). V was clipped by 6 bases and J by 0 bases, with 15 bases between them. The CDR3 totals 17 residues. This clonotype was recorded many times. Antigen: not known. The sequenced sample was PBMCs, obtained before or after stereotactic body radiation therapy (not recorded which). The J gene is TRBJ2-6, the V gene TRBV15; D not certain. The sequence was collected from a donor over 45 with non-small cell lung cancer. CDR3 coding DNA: TGTGCCACCAGGTCTTCCAGGACCTACTCTGGGGCCAACGTCCTGACTTTC. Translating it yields CATRSSRTYSGANVLTF.